Reported below is one T cell receptor (beta chain). The data derive from a study of cytomegalovirus exposure and HLA in healthy donors. Researchers ran the PCR with 60 Vbeta and 13 Jbeta primers. Original handling: An analysis that came later counted 80 million or so unique TCR beta chains, roughly 11 million shared. Repertoires were generated with immunoSEQ multiplex PCR, while TCRdb's copy carries only in-frame clones and drops some. The V and J calls and clone size were taken over from that table, and D and trimming were inferred from the DNA. The sample carries more than 90,000 clones, 65% to 75% recorded once. Source material: PBMCs. This TCR derives from a woman aged 35 to 49 in good health and CMV-seronegative.

CDR3 sequence reads: CASSQGDRKKNIQYF. CDR3 DNA sequence: TGCGCCAGCAGCCAGGGGGACAGAAAGAAAAACATTCAGTACTTC. The chain carries TRBV4-1 and TRBJ2-4, with 7 nucleotides matching TRBD1. Trimming at V came to 3 bases and at J to 4 bases, leaving 6 bases not matched to a gene. Germline CDR1 reads MGHRA; CDR2 reads YSYEKL. The length of the CDR3 is 15 residues.